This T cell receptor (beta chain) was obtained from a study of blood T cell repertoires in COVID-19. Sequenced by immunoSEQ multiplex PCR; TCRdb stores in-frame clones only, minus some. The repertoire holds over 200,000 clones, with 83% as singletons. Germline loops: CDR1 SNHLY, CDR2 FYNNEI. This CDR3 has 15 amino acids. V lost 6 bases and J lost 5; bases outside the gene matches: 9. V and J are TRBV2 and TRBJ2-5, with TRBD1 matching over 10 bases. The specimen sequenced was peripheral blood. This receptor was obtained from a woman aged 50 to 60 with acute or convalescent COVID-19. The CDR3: CASSPDRGRDETQYF. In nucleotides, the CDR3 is TGTGCCAGCAGCCCTGACAGGGGGCGAGATGAGACCCAGTACTTC.